The source of this T cell receptor (beta chain) is a study of identical twins. TCRdb redid the calling of the 5' RACE reads with MiXCR, one entry per CDR3 protein. The repertoire holds some 1,700,000 distinct CDR3 sequences, with less than 35% as singletons. Trimming shortened V by 1 base and J by 2 bases, and 9 bases separated the two germline ends. From germline, CDR1 is DFQATT and CDR2 SNEGSKA (reference sequence). There are 13 residues in the CDR3. The source is a newborn girl in good health. This sequence joins TRBV20-1 and TRBJ2-7, with a possible D match to TRBD1 (6 bases). The sample consisted of cord blood. For the CDR3, the DNA is TGCAGTGCTAGAGCTCGGGACACCTACGAGCAGTACTTC. This translates into CSARARDTYEQYF.